Presented here are 7 T cell receptor beta chains from one specimen sequenced in a study of metastatic and nonmetastatic thyroid tumors (dated by TCRdb to 2020 to 2022). Libraries were built with PCR. The sample was run on an Illumina HiSeq 4000. TCRdb itself trimmed the public reads at Q25 with fastp, ran MiXCR and retained productive beta chains. The sample table contains about 22,000 clones; only one count was recorded for more than 15% of them. 2.5% to 3% of the sample is held by the ten biggest clonotypes. Before undergoing thyroid surgery, none of the patients had been given any kind of treatment. The source material was adjacent normal tissue. These receptors were collected from a male donor with papillary thyroid cancer or a benign thyroid nodule (not recorded which). Some clones in this sample may be carry-over from other donors' samples.

Comment on this clone: This may be a read error: a much more frequent sequence differs by one nucleotide. This chain links TRBV29-1 with TRBJ1-1; D gene ambiguous. The CDR3 has 11 residues. CDR1 is SQVTM, CDR2 ANQGSEA, per germline. The CDR3 spells CCAFLNTEAFF. CDR3 nucleotides: TGCTGCGCATTTTTGAACACTGAAGCTTTCTTT. Full variable domain (outside the CDR3, taken from reference TRBV29-1 and TRBJ1-1): SAVISQKPSRDICQRGTSLTIQCQVDSQVTMMFWYRQQPGQSLTLIATANQGSEATYESGFVIDKFPISRPNLTFSTLTVSNMSPEDSSIYLCCAFLNTEAFFGQGTRLTVV.

Comment on this clone: A read error may explain this, as a much larger clone is one base away. The chain joins TRBV3-1 to TRBJ2-1; TRBD2 might be the D (6 bases). This CDR3 is 15 amino acids long. V lost 4 bases to trimming and J lost 1 base, with 11 bases between them. Per the germline V gene, CDR1 is LGHDT and CDR2 is YNNKEL (reference sequence). The CDR3 nucleotides read TGTGCCAGCAGCCTGGGACTTAAGTCCTACAATGAGCAGTTCTTC. Its translation is CASSLGLKSYNEQFF.

This clone occurred many times. This chain joins TRBV14 and TRBJ2-3; D not resolved. The CDR3 has 18 residues. Germline loops: CDR1 SGHDN, CDR2 FVKESK. Trimming removed 1 base at V and 3 bases at J, with 20 bases between. The CDR3 reads CASSQGSTTGFATDTQYF. CDR3 DNA: TGTGCCAGCAGCCAAGGGTCAACGACCGGCTTCGCGACAGATACGCAGTATTTT.

This clone has ten or more counts. This chain uses TRBV7-9 with TRBJ1-1; 8 bases are shared with TRBD1. The germline CDR1 and CDR2 sequences are SEHNR and FQNEAQ (reference sequence). The V gene end was trimmed by 5 bases and the J gene end by 8 bases; junction bases not matched to a gene: 13. The CDR3 covers 15 residues. CDR3 amino acids: CASSKTQTGEREAFF. The DNA of the CDR3 is TGTGCCAGCAGCAAAACCCAGACAGGGGAGAGGGAAGCTTTCTTT.

This clone was counted at least ten times. The chain recombines TRBV5-4 with TRBJ1-6; no definite D call. The CDR3 is 17 amino acids. Germline values: CDR1 SGHNT, CDR2 YYREEE (reference sequence). V was shortened by 1 base and J by 9 bases, with 20 bases between the two germline ends. The CDR3 is CASSLSIPGDRGSPLHF. In DNA form, the CDR3 reads TGTGCCAGCAGCTTGTCCATTCCCGGGGATCGTGGTTCACCCCTCCACTTT.

V gene TRBV7-9 combines with J gene TRBJ1-2; D perhaps matches TRBD1 (6 bases). Trimming stripped 1 base from V and 8 bases from J, with 11 bases between. Germline CDR1 reads SEHNR; CDR2 reads FQNEAQ (reference sequence). The CDR3 spans 13 residues. Here the CDR3 DNA reads TGTGCCAGCAGCTTAGAGGGGGGGAGCGGCTACACCTTC. Translation gives CASSLEGGSGYTF.

The chain uses TRBV30 and TRBJ1-2; D gene ambiguous. Germline lookup yields CDR1 GTSNPN and CDR2 SVGIG (reference sequence). The CDR3 is made up of 12 amino acids. The CDR3 here is CTSRSGNYGYTF. The CDR3 nucleotides read TGTACCAGCCGGAGTGGAAACTATGGCTACACCTTC.